The TCR beta chain described here comes from a study of blood T cell repertoires in COVID-19. As for the study in general: Acute and convalescent COVID-19 samples came from the United States, Italy and Spain.

The repertoire was sequenced with immunoSEQ multiplex PCR; TCRdb's copy has only in-frame clones and lacks some. The table lists some 400,000 clones, 70% to 90% of them singletons. CDR3 length: 15 amino acids. Germline lookup yields CDR1 MNHNY and CDR2 SVGAGI (reference sequence). Germline trimming cut 0 bases from V and 7 bases from J; bases unmatched to any gene: 8. The clonotype comes from a woman in her 30s with COVID-19, enrolled during active disease. Material: peripheral blood. V is TRBV6-6 and J is TRBJ2-7; 8 bases line up with TRBD2. CDR3 in DNA: TGTGCCAGCAGTTACTCCATCGGGACTAGGAGGGAGCAGTACTTC. Protein: CASSYSIGTRREQYF.